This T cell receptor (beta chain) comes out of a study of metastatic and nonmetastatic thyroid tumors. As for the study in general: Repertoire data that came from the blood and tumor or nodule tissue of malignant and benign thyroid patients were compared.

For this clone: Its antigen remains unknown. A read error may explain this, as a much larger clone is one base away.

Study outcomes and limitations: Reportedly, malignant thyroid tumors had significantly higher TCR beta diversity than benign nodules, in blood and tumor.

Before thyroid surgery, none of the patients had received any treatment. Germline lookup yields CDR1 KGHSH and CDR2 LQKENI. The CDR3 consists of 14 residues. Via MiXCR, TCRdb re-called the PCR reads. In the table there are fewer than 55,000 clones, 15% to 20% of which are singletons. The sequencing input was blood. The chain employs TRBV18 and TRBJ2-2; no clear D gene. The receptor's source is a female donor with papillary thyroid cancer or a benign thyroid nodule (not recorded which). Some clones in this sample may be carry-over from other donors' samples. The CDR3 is CASLPQRRTGELFF. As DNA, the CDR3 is TGTGCCAGCTTACCACAGCGTCGCACCGGGGAGCTGTTTTTT.